Following are 7 T cell receptor beta chains from one sample sequenced in a study of T cell repertoires in cytomegalovirus infection. TCRdb redid the calling of the reads with MiXCR, one entry per CDR3 protein. This sample has 450,000 to 650,000 distinct CDR3 sequences, with about 40% found just once. These receptors have no known antigen. The sample was cultured PBMCs, taken from culture after CMV antigen stimulation. These receptors came from a human donor in good health (CMV status not recorded). Some clones in this sample may be carry-over from other donors' samples.

The genes are TRBV7-8 and TRBJ2-7; perhaps D is TRBD1 or TRBD2 (6 bases each). Trimming took 1 base from V and 6 from J, leaving 13 bases between them. This CDR3 region has 14 residues. Germline CDR1 and CDR2: SGHVS and FQNEAQ. The CDR3, as DNA: TGTGCCAGCAGCTTAGAGGGGGGACAACTCGAGCAGTACTTC. This translates into CASSLEGGQLEQYF. Looking up the rest from reference TRBV7-8 and TRBJ2-7 gives the full variable domain: GAGVSQSPRYKVAKRGQDVALRCDPISGHVSLFWYQQALGQGPEFLTYFQNEAQLDKSGLPSDRFFAERPEGSVSTLKIQRTQQEDSAVYLCASSLEGGQLEQYFGPGTRLTVT.

The gene calls are TRBV7-9 and TRBJ1-5; the match to TRBD1 covers 8 bases. Germline trimming cut 4 bases from V and 6 bases from J; bases unmatched to any gene: 2. The CDR3 extends over 13 amino acids. Per the germline V gene, CDR1 is SEHNR and CDR2 is FQNEAQ (reference sequence). The CDR3 DNA sequence: TGTGCCAGCAGCTGGACAGGGTCTCAGCCCCAGCATTTT. This gives the protein CASSWTGSQPQHF.

The chain employs TRBV5-4 and TRBJ1-2, with unresolved D. This CDR3 region has 14 residues. The V end was cut by 6 bases, the J end by 3 bases, with 15 bases between. Germline V lookup: CDR1 SGHNT, CDR2 YYREEE (reference sequence). CDR3 bases: TGTGCCAGCACTCGGGCGGCAGGTGACTATGGCTACACCTTC. Protein: CASTRAAGDYGYTF.

This clonotype was seen a few times. The V gene is TRBV19, the J gene TRBJ2-3; possibly TRBD1 or TRBD2 for D (5 bases each). This CDR3 spans 16 amino acids. Germline loops: CDR1 LNHDA, CDR2 SQIVND (reference sequence). V lost 6 bases to trimming and J lost 2 bases, with 18 bases between them. The CDR3 sequence is CASSPRGRENTDTQYF. The CDR3, as DNA: TGTGCCAGTAGCCCTCGGGGCCGGGAAAACACAGATACGCAGTATTTT.

This clonotype has only a few counts. The rearrangement links TRBV12-3 or TRBV12-4 to TRBJ2-7, with D perhaps assigned TRBD1 or TRBD2 (5 bases each). The V end was cut by 4 bases, the J end by 2 bases, with 15 bases between. This CDR3 region has 15 residues. CDR3 protein: CASSSGPELAYEQYF. DNA of the CDR3: TGTGCCAGCAGTTCGGGGCCCGAACTTGCCTACGAGCAGTACTTC.

V usage is TRBV6-6 and J usage is TRBJ2-7; either TRBD1 or TRBD2 may supply D (5 bases each). CDR3 length equals 15 residues. Germline CDR1 and CDR2: MNHNY and SVGAGI (reference sequence). Trimming removed 6 bases at V and 0 bases at J, with 15 bases between. The CDR3 DNA sequence: TGTGCCAGCAGCCGGTTCAGGGAGAGCTCCTACGAGCAGTACTTC. This translates into CASSRFRESSYEQYF.

V and J are TRBV7-9 and TRBJ1-1; D possibly corresponds to TRBD1 (5 bases). Germline lookup yields CDR1 SEHNR and CDR2 FQNEAQ (reference sequence). The V end was cut by 4 bases, the J end by 11 bases, with 11 bases between. This CDR3 spans 11 amino acids. The CDR3 nucleotides read TGTGCCAGCAGCTCGGGGGTGAAGGCTTTCTTT. It yields the protein CASSSGVKAFF. Drawing the rest from reference TRBV7-9 and TRBJ1-1, the complete variable domain is DTGVSQNPRHKITKRGQNVTFRCDPISEHNRLYWYRQTLGQGPEFLTYFQNEAQLEKSRLLSDRFSAERPKGSFSTLEIQRTEQGDSAMYLCASSSGVKAFFGQGTRLTVV.